The rows below give T cell receptor beta chains drawn from one sample of a study of blood T cell repertoires in COVID-19. TCRdb keeps only in-frame clones here, not all; method: immunoSEQ multiplex PCR. The table records under 200,000 clones, about four fifths of them present only once. Sequenced input: peripheral blood. These receptor sequences come from a man in his 70s with active or convalescent COVID-19. Each CDR3 is given with its conserved first and last residue. The D gene is left open where the match is weak. The size field is filled for only some rows; it gives once, few, many or a size class.

clone size	D gene	J gene	V gene	CDR3 DNA	CDR3 protein
-	-	TRBJ1-3	TRBV20-1	TGCGGAGGGAATGGAGGAAACACCATATATTTT	CGGNGGNTIYF
-	-	TRBJ2-5	TRBV29-1	TGCAGCGTTGAACCAGAAGAGACCCAGTACTTC	CSVEPEETQYF
few	-	TRBJ2-3	TRBV6-2/TRBV6-3	TGTGCCAGCAGTTTCGGGACACTTCCTTTTTTT	CASSFGTLPFF
-	-	TRBJ2-1	TRBV4-3	TGCGCCAGCAGCCAAGATCTAAGTGTTACGGCAGTGCAAGGGGATGACAATGAGCAGTTCTTC	CASSQDLSVTAVQGDDNEQFF
many	-	TRBJ1-6	TRBV19	TGTGCCAGTAGCCGGGAGGCAGGGGCCTCACCCCTCCACTTT	CASSREAGASPLHF
-	TRBD2	TRBJ2-3	TRBV7-9	TGTGCCAGCAGCGGGACTAGCAGCACAGATACGCAGTATTTT	CASSGTSSTDTQYF
-	TRBD2	TRBJ2-5	TRBV5-1	TGCGCCAGCAGCTCAGGACTAGCTGGTGATACTCAAGAGACCCAGTACTTC	CASSSGLAGDTQETQYF
-	TRBD1	TRBJ1-2	TRBV10-3	TGTGCCATCAGAGCCGGGACAGGGAATGGCTACACCTTC	CAIRAGTGNGYTF
-	TRBD1	TRBJ1-5	TRBV5-8	TGTGCCAGCAGCCGGGACAGGGAAAATCAGCCCCAGCATTTT	CASSRDRENQPQHF
-	TRBD1	TRBJ2-3	TRBV10-3	TGTGCCATCAGCGGGGGACAGGAATCCGTAGATACGCAGTATTTT	CAISGGQESVDTQYF
-	-	TRBJ2-3	TRBV19	TGTGCCAGTAGTCCGGGGTGGGTGGCAGATACGCAGTATTTT	CASSPGWVADTQYF
once	TRBD2	TRBJ2-5	TRBV7-9	TGTGCCAGCAGCCCGGGACTAGCGGGGCAAGAGACCCAGTACTTC	CASSPGLAGQETQYF
-	-	TRBJ2-1	TRBV19	TGTGCCAGTAGTAGCACAGGGGGGGTGGGGAATGAGCAGTTCTTC	CASSSTGGVGNEQFF
-	-	TRBJ2-7	TRBV5-4	TGTGCCAGCAGCCCGGGACAAAACTACGAGCAGTACTTC	CASSPGQNYEQYF
-	TRBD2	TRBJ2-1	TRBV27	TGTGCCAGCAGTTTAACTGGTCCGGGACTAGCGAGAAACAATGAGCAGTTCTTC	CASSLTGPGLARNNEQFF
-	TRBD1	TRBJ1-3	TRBV6-6	TGTGCCAGCAGTCGATTTCCGCCCGGGACAGGGTCTAGTCGAAACACCATATATTTT	CASSRFPPGTGSSRNTIYF
few	-	TRBJ2-3	TRBV7-8	TGTGCCAGCAGCTTTGTGGGGGGAGATACGCAGTATTTT	CASSFVGGDTQYF
-	-	TRBJ1-1	TRBV7-8	TGTGCCAGCAGCTTGTTCGACATGAACACTGAAGCTTTCTTT	CASSLFDMNTEAFF
-	TRBD2	TRBJ2-3	TRBV5-8	TGTGCCAGCAGCTTGGGTGGGACTAGCGGGAGTGAAGATACGCAGTATTTT	CASSLGGTSGSEDTQYF
-	TRBD1	TRBJ2-7	TRBV28	TGTGCCAGCAGTTTTAGTGGCAGGGGGTCTACGCAGCAGTACTTC	CASSFSGRGSTQQYF
-	-	TRBJ2-1	TRBV9	TGTGCCAGCAGCGCGAGAGGACAGTACAATGAGCAGTTCTTC	CASSARGQYNEQFF
-	TRBD1	TRBJ1-6	TRBV4-3	TGCGCCAGCAGCCAAGCCCTATTACGGACAGGGTCCCCGAACACTTTCACCCCCACCCTCCACTTT	CASSQALLRTGSPNTFTPTLHF
-	TRBD2	TRBJ2-3	TRBV19	TGTGCCAGTAGTATTTCTGGGGTCGGGAGGACGCAGTATTTT	CASSISGVGRTQYF
few	TRBD2	TRBJ2-7	TRBV9	TGTGCCAGCAGCGTAGGCGGTCTAGCGGGAGTCGAGCAGTACTTC	CASSVGGLAGVEQYF
once	TRBD1	TRBJ2-7	TRBV28	TGTGCCAGCACCTTAGCGGGACAGGGGGTGCGCGAGCAGTACTTC	CASTLAGQGVREQYF
-	-	TRBJ2-3	TRBV18	TGTGCCAGCTCACCACTAGATAGCACAGATACGCAGTATTTT	CASSPLDSTDTQYF
-	-	TRBJ1-6	TRBV3-1/TRBV3-2	TGTGCCAGCAGCCCCCGGGGGGCAACTAGGACGGAAAATTCACCCCTCCACTTT	CASSPRGATRTENSPLHF
-	-	TRBJ1-6	TRBV2	TGTGCCAGCTCGCAGGGGACGCGCCCCCCCCTCCACTTT	CASSQGTRPPLHF
-	TRBD1	TRBJ1-1	TRBV23-1	TGCGCCAGCAGTCAATCGGGGACAGAGAACACTGAAGCTTTCTTT	CASSQSGTENTEAFF
-	-	TRBJ1-2	TRBV10-3	TGTGCCATCAGTGAGTCGGAGGGGTTGGGGTATGGCTACACCTTC	CAISESEGLGYGYTF
-	TRBD2	TRBJ2-1	TRBV14	TGTGCCAGCAGTTTCCTAGCGGGGGGGCGTGGTGAGCAGTTCTTC	CASSFLAGGRGEQFF
-	-	TRBJ1-6	TRBV4-3	TGCGCCAGCAGCCAAGATCTTAACAGGGAGGGGTCACCCCTCCACTTT	CASSQDLNREGSPLHF
-	-	TRBJ2-1	TRBV5-1	TGCGCCAGCAGTCTTCCGTTTGATGAGCAGTTCTTC	CASSLPFDEQFF
-	TRBD1	TRBJ1-6	TRBV6-5	TGTGCCAGCAGTTTAGACAGGGGGAATTCACCCCTCCACTTT	CASSLDRGNSPLHF
-	-	TRBJ2-6	TRBV5-1	TGCGCCAGCAGCTTGGGAGGCTCTGGGGCCAACGTCCTGACTTTC	CASSLGGSGANVLTF
-	-	TRBJ1-1	TRBV6-2/TRBV6-3	TGTGCCAGCAGCTCCTGGGGGGACGGAGGTGAAGCTTTCTTT	CASSSWGDGGEAFF
-	-	TRBJ1-1	TRBV29-1	TGCAGCGTTGGACAGCCTAACACTGAAGCTTTCTTT	CSVGQPNTEAFF
-	TRBD2	TRBJ2-4	TRBV6-6	TGTGCCAGCAGTGCGGGGGGAAACATTCAGTACTTC	CASSAGGNIQYF